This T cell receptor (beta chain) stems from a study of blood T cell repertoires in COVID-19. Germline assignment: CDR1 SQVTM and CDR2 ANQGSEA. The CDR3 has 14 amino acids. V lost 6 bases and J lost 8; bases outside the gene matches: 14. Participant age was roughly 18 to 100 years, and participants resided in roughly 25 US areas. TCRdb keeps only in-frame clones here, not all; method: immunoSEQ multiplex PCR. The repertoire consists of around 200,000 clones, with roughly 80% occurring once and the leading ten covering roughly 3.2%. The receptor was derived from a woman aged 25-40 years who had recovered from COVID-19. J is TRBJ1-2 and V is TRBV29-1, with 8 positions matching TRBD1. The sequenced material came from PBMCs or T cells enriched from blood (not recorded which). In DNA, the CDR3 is TGCAGCGTCATGAATACGGACAGGGTAGGGGGCTACACCTTC. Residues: CSVMNTDRVGGYTF.